The entry that follows covers one T cell receptor (beta chain) sequence. The target of this receptor is not known. Per-base quality was not reported, and no clone a single base away is much larger than it. The sample originates from a study of blood T cell repertoires in COVID-19 (TCRdb year 2020). Background for the entire study: Collaborator samples came from the United States, Italy and Spain and covered acute and convalescent phases of COVID-19. The repertoires were made available in a free public database intended to serve as a resource for research on the immune response to SARS-CoV-2. The prospective study material was composed of cDNA or gDNA derived from T cells, B-cell-depleted T cells, or PBMCs. Where available, HLA class I and class II types were obtained from metadata supplied by the sample provider rather than from assay-based typing. The sample metadata nearly always contained a de-identified subject ID, COVID-19 status, age in years and sex. Subjects who had been exposed to COVID-19, were actively infected with it, or had recovered from it provided the deeply sampled blood TCRbeta repertoires that made up the dataset. Samples were obtained from the ongoing ImmuneRACE study (first 160 participants) and from 950 to 1,500 subjects provided by 6 global collaborators. The investigation overall reported the following: The quantity of clinical and demographic metadata differed by source and by participant and was supplied without curation.

TCRbeta CDR3 regions were amplified from genomic DNA by means of the immunoSEQ Assay, a bias-controlled multiplex PCR. As for the original processing: The number of nucleated cells in each sample was estimated from the amplification of reference gene primers within the assay. To quantify the absolute abundance of each unique TCRbeta CDR3 rearrangement, sequence reads were collapsed and filtered. Productive Simpson clonality was computed per sample as the square root of Simpson's diversity index over productive rearrangements. Held by TCRdb, this immuneACCESS table contains in-frame sequences only and omits some clones. Under half of the omission traces to an unresolved V gene where checked; the cause of the rest is unknown. V, J and clone size are taken as reported in that table, and D and trimming were inferred from the DNA itself. The sample has approximately 220,000 clones on record, roughly nine tenths of them singletons. In total, the top ten clones hold just over 2.5% of the sample.

Enrolling through a virtual design, the prospective study's participants ranged in age from roughly 18 to 100 years and lived across some 22 United States geographic areas. In the prospective study, participants were assigned to cohorts based on the clinical history participants reported in a screening survey and a study questionnaire. ImmuneRACE Cohort 3 recovered participants were defined by two consecutive negative NP/OP PCR tests, healthcare professional clearance, or symptom resolution. In the prospective study, whole blood, serum and a nasopharyngeal or oropharyngeal swab were collected from each participant by mobile phlebotomists. Participants in the prospective study had the option to provide additional blood draws and questionnaires over a roughly 2-month period. Blood samples from the prospective study were shipped frozen or at room temperature prior to DNA extraction. This receptor was identified in a woman under 40 who had recovered from COVID-19. Sequences were obtained from PBMCs or T cells enriched from blood (not recorded which).

This receptor has the CDR3 CSVGQGVYEQYF. The nucleotide sequence is TGCAGCGTTGGACAGGGGGTCTACGAGCAGTACTTC. This chain is built from TRBV29-1 and TRBJ2-7, and TRBD1 aligns with 9 junction nucleotides. Counted from cysteine to phenylalanine, this CDR3 has 12 amino acids. Only the CDR3 region is kept as DNA, spanning 36 bases read in frame from base 1. From the germline V gene, CDR1 is SQVTM and CDR2 is ANQGSEA. After removal of 4 bases from V and 3 bases from J, the junction retains 1 base not matched to a gene.